In its sample, the clone carrying this T cell receptor (beta chain) was seen once. Antigen specificity is unknown. Sequence at one end of the junction differs from germline and may be a read error. Germline loops: CDR1 SNHLY, CDR2 FYNNEI. The CDR3 extends over 14 amino acids. This sample was included in a study of PD-1 blockade in classical Hodgkin lymphoma. Study-wide context: The study gave patients nivolumab 3 mg/kg intravenously every 2 weeks.

Findings and limits, study-wide: It was reported that newly diagnosed patients had less baseline TCR diversity than healthy donors. Patients with an early start, nivolumab under 1 year after ASCT, were excluded.

After autologous stem cell transplantation all patients relapsed, and prior brentuximab vedotin exposure differed between cohorts. Complete response, partial response or progressive disease made up the best responses. The method was immunoSEQ multiplex PCR; TCRdb's version includes in-frame clones alone and lacks a portion of them. The table records about 6,500 clones, roughly 77% of them present only once. This TCR came from a human donor with classical Hodgkin lymphoma. The rearrangement joins TRBV2 to TRBJ1-5; TRBD1 might be the D (5 bases). The sample in question was peripheral blood mononuclear cells (PBMCs), obtained at baseline. In nucleotides, the CDR3 is TGTGCCAGCAGCCCTCTATGGGGGTTGTCAGCCCCAGCATTT. Its translation: CASSPLWGLSAPAF.